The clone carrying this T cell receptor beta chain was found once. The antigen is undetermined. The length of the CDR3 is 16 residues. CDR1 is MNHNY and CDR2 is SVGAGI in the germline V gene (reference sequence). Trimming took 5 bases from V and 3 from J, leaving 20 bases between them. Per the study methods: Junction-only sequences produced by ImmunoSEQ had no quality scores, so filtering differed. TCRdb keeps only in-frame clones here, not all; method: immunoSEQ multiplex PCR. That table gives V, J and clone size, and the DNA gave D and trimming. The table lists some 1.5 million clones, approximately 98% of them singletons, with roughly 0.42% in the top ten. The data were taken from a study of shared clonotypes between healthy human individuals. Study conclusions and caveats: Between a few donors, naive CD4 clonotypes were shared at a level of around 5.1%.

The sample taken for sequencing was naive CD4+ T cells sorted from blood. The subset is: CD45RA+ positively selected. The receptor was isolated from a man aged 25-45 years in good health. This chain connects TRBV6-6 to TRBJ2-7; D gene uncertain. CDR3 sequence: CASSAGQAGWYYEQYF. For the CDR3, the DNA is TGTGCCAGCAGTGCCGGCCAGGCCGGATGGTACTACGAGCAGTACTTC.